This TCR beta chain was observed in a study of blood T cell repertoires in COVID-19. Per the study methods: Estimated nucleated cell counts came from reference gene primer amplification. Sequencing used immunoSEQ multiplex PCR; TCRdb keeps in-frame clones, though not all of them. The V and J calls and clone size come from that table; D and trimming were worked out from the DNA. The sample lists 150,000 to 200,000 clones, 70% to 90% seen once, with about 2.1% in the top ten. From germline, CDR1 is SGHRS and CDR2 YFSETQ. The CDR3 spans 18 residues. V lost 4 bases to trimming and J lost 0 bases, with 17 bases between them.

This clonotype originated in a man between 18 and 35 years old who had recovered from COVID-19. Sample: peripheral blood. This chain connects TRBV5-1 to TRBJ2-6; possibly TRBD2 for D (5 bases). The CDR3 here is CASSPIVGDNSGANVLTF. CDR3 coding DNA: TGCGCCAGCAGCCCGATTGTCGGGGATAACTCTGGGGCCAACGTCCTGACTTTC.